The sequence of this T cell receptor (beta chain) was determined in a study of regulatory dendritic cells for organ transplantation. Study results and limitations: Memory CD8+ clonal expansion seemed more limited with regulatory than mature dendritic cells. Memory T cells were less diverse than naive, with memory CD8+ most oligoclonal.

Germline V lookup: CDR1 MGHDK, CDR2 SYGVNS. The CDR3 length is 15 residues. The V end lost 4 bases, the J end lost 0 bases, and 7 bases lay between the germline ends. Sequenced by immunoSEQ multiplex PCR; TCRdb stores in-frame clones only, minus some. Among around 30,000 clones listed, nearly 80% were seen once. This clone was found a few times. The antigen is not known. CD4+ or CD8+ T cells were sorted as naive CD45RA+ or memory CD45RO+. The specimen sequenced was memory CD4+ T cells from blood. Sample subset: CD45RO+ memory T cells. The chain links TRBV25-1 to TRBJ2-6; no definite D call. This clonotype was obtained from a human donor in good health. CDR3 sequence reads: CASSGRSSGANVLTF. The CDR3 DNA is TGTGCCAGCAGTGGCCGGAGCTCTGGGGCCAACGTCCTGACTTTC.